This TCR beta chain was captured by sequencing in a study of T-cell reconstitution after alpha-beta-depleted transplantation in children. CDR3 size: 14 residues. Germline CDR1 LNHDA, CDR2 SQIVND (reference sequence). The V end was cut by 2 bases, the J end by 2 bases, with 9 bases between. Details on this clonotype: No antigen is known for it.

Points from the study as a whole: Fresh T-cell production supplied most of the T-cell counts and diversity seen one year after transplant. Alpha-beta T cells present about two months after transplant were reported to originate from several hundred expanded graft clones.

During its preparation, the TCRbeta library received unique molecular identifiers. Each CDR3 protein is one row after TCRdb ran MiXCR on the PCR reads. The sample has almost 600,000 distinct CDR3 sequences, roughly a quarter seen once. Sequencing was performed on PBMCs, taken before TCRalphabeta/CD19-depleted stem cell transplant. The clonotype was recovered from a boy younger than two with Wiskott-Aldrich syndrome, due to receive a stem cell transplant. The chain joins TRBV19 to TRBJ1-2; maybe TRBD1 (6 bases). Here the CDR3 reads CASSITGSNYGYTF. CDR3 sequence (DNA): TGTGCCAGTAGTATAACAGGGAGCAACTATGGCTACACCTTC.